Here is one T cell receptor beta chain with its context. This clonotype showed up many times. Its recognized antigen is unknown. Per-base quality was not reported, and no clone a single base away is much larger than it. The sample was run on an Illumina HiSeq 1500. In-frame beta chains were kept once TCRdb had trimmed the public reads at Q25 with fastp and called clones with MiXCR. Here each entry gathers all rows of one CDR3 protein and keeps the most common genes and DNA. This sample lists approximately 600,000 distinct CDR3 sequences; roughly 42% were detected once. Around 48% of the sample is held by the ten biggest clonotypes. The data were obtained in a study of T cell repertoires in cytomegalovirus infection (dated 2019 in TCRdb). General notes on the study: The peptide stimulations were aimed at well-studied HLA-B-restricted epitopes as well as recently identified HLA-C-restricted CMV epitopes, whose presentation resists viral immunomodulation. The HLA type of each donor mattered for the analysis, because public TCR beta signatures pointed to carriage of CMV infection along with the matching HLA type. The paper's findings and limits, for the study overall: Carriers of CMV infection plus the relevant HLA type were discriminated by the cumulative frequency of public TCR beta family members in the study cohort and in an independent approximately 360-donor cohort. The ex vivo response was dominated by HLA-C-restricted CMV-specific TCR beta clonotypes, which also provided the single most frequent clonotype in two of eight donors.

The sample's treatment or condition label, decoded: in vitro stimulation with specific CMV peptide epitopes to enrich CMV-specific T cells. The specimen was cultured PBMCs, collected from culture after CMV antigen stimulation. The TCR was taken from a human donor in good health (CMV status not recorded). Some clones in this sample may be carry-over from other donors' samples.

The CDR3 in this case is CASSSQGPGEQYF. The sequenced DNA: TGTGCCAGCAGCTCACAGGGCCCGGGGGAGCAGTACTTC. The chain was built from TRBV7-2 and TRBJ2-7; matching of 6 bases hints at TRBD1 as the D gene. V lost 4 bases and J lost 7 bases; the stretch between them is 14 bases long. Inclusive of the bounding cysteine and phenylalanine, the CDR3 is 13 residues long. The only DNA kept is the CDR3, 39 bases in frame from the first base. The CDR1 and CDR2 encoded by the germline V gene are SGHTA and FQGNSA.